Listed below are T cell receptor beta chains from one sample, sequenced in a study of cytomegalovirus exposure and HLA in healthy donors. Assay used: immunoSEQ multiplex PCR; TCRdb lists only in-frame clones, some missing. The sample comprises around 170,000 clones, around 72% of which are singletons, and 2.5% to 4% rests with the top ten. The material sequenced was PBMCs. The receptors were sampled from a woman aged 50 to 60 in good health and CMV-seropositive. The CDR3 runs from the conserved cysteine through the conserved F or W. The D gene is left open where the match is weak. Not all rows give a size; the values are once, few, many and, for expanded clones, a class.

abundance	v_gene	j_gene	d_gene	CDR3aa	CDR3nt
-	TRBV7-2	TRBJ2-5	TRBD2	CASSDPSGAQETQYF	TGTGCCAGCAGCGACCCTAGCGGGGCACAAGAGACCCAGTACTTC
few	TRBV6-5	TRBJ1-2	-	CASSYPTTGHGYTF	TGTGCCAGCAGTTACCCAACGACAGGTCATGGCTACACCTTC
once	TRBV28	TRBJ1-1	-	CASSLSGRVDTEAFF	TGTGCCAGCAGTTTATCTGGCAGGGTCGACACTGAAGCTTTCTTT
-	TRBV6-5	TRBJ1-2	-	CASSSQGDNGYGYTF	TGTGCCAGCAGTAGCCAAGGGGACAATGGCTATGGCTACACCTTC
-	TRBV6-5	TRBJ2-7	TRBD2	CASSYHPGGVYEQYF	TGTGCCAGCAGTTACCACCCGGGGGGAGTCTACGAGCAGTACTTC
once	TRBV5-5	TRBJ2-6	TRBD2	CASSLGAGASGANVLTF	TGTGCCAGCAGCTTGGGGGCGGGAGCCTCTGGGGCCAACGTCCTGACTTTC
-	TRBV5-1	TRBJ2-5	-	CASSLSRGSETQYF	TGCGCCAGCAGCTTAAGTAGGGGATCAGAGACCCAGTACTTC
-	TRBV27	TRBJ2-1	-	CASSLNRYNEQFF	TGTGCCAGCAGTTTAAACAGATACAATGAGCAGTTCTTC
-	TRBV4-3	TRBJ1-2	TRBD1	CASSLMTGLNGYTF	TGCGCCAGCAGCCTCATGACAGGGTTGAATGGCTACACCTTC
-	TRBV29-1	TRBJ1-1	-	CSVEGFEQMNTEAFF	TGCAGCGTTGAAGGTTTCGAGCAAATGAACACTGAAGCTTTCTTT
-	TRBV7-8	TRBJ2-1	TRBD2	CASSFDPRTSSEQFF	TGTGCCAGCAGCTTCGACCCTCGGACTAGTTCTGAGCAGTTCTTC
-	TRBV28	TRBJ2-2	TRBD1	CASSFPTGTGELFF	TGTGCCAGCAGTTTCCCGACAGGGACCGGGGAGCTGTTTTTT
-	TRBV7-2	TRBJ1-5	TRBD1	CASSRQGEGQPQHF	TGTGCCAGCAGTAGACAGGGGGAAGGTCAGCCCCAGCATTTT
-	TRBV7-2	TRBJ1-2	TRBD1	CASSPNLGQGNGYTF	TGTGCCAGCAGCCCAAATTTGGGACAGGGGAATGGCTACACCTTC
-	TRBV5-4	TRBJ1-4	-	CASSWGGTNEKLFF	TGTGCCAGCAGCTGGGGGGGGACTAATGAAAAACTGTTTTTT
-	TRBV11-3	TRBJ2-5	TRBD1	CASSFRTGVRETQYF	TGTGCCAGCAGCTTTCGTACAGGGGTCCGGGAGACCCAGTACTTC
-	TRBV2	TRBJ1-6	TRBD1	CASSDGTGASPLHF	TGTGCCAGCAGTGATGGGACAGGGGCTTCACCCCTCCACTTT
-	TRBV2	TRBJ2-1	-	CASSATEVGEQFF	TGTGCCAGCAGTGCGACAGAGGTCGGTGAGCAGTTCTTC
few	TRBV2	TRBJ2-1	TRBD2	CASNWASGYNEQFF	TGTGCCAGCAACTGGGCTAGCGGTTACAATGAGCAGTTCTTC
-	TRBV2	TRBJ2-3	TRBD2	CASTREGLSDTQYF	TGTGCCAGCACCCGGGAGGGTTTGTCAGATACGCAGTATTTT
few	TRBV5-1	TRBJ2-3	TRBD2	CASSFLSGRADTQYF	TGCGCCAGCAGCTTCCTTAGCGGGAGAGCAGATACGCAGTATTTT
-	TRBV5-5	TRBJ2-7	TRBD1	CASTPPLDRAEQYF	TGTGCCAGCACCCCGCCTTTGGACAGGGCAGAGCAGTACTTC
-	TRBV4-3	TRBJ1-1	TRBD1	CASSHVPFWDRGPGSTEAFF	TGCGCCAGCAGCCATGTGCCTTTCTGGGACAGGGGGCCAGGAAGCACTGAAGCTTTCTTT
-	TRBV19	TRBJ2-7	-	CASRIGDEQYF	TGTGCCAGTAGAATCGGGGACGAGCAGTACTTC
-	TRBV7-2	TRBJ2-2	-	CASSLEGSPTGELFF	TGTGCCAGCAGCCTGGAGGGGAGCCCCACCGGGGAGCTGTTTTTT
-	TRBV5-1	TRBJ2-3	-	CASSLEGPGRTDTQYF	TGCGCCAGCAGCTTGGAGGGGCCTGGACGCACAGATACGCAGTATTTT
few	TRBV11-2	TRBJ2-3	-	CASSLDRVAPSTDTQYF	TGTGCCAGCAGCTTAGATCGAGTAGCTCCGAGCACAGATACGCAGTATTTT
few	TRBV2	TRBJ1-4	-	CASSEERSYNEKLFF	TGTGCCAGCAGTGAGGAACGGAGTTATAATGAAAAACTGTTTTTT
few	TRBV10-3	TRBJ2-7	TRBD2	CAISEIEGFKRGGDEQYF	TGTGCCATCAGTGAAATAGAGGGCTTCAAGCGGGGGGGTGACGAGCAGTACTTC
-	TRBV7-2	TRBJ2-2	TRBD2	CASSLVAGGTGELFF	TGTGCCAGCAGCTTAGTAGCGGGAGGGACCGGGGAGCTGTTTTTT
few	TRBV7-2	TRBJ2-7	TRBD1	CASSSQGAHSNEQYF	TGTGCCAGCAGCTCCCAGGGGGCGCATTCGAACGAGCAGTACTTC
once	TRBV7-9	TRBJ1-2	-	CASARENYGYTF	TGTGCCAGTGCACGGGAGAACTATGGCTACACCTTC
-	TRBV9	TRBJ1-1	TRBD1	CASSVAGTGGTEAFF	TGTGCCAGCAGCGTAGCCGGGACAGGGGGTACTGAAGCTTTCTTT
-	TRBV7-2	TRBJ1-1	-	CASSHLEGWGLPEAFF	TGTGCCAGCAGCCACTTAGAAGGTTGGGGGCTTCCTGAAGCTTTCTTT
-	TRBV4-3	TRBJ1-5	-	CASSQEEDRQPQHF	TGCGCCAGCAGCCAAGAGGAGGACCGTCAGCCCCAGCATTTT
-	TRBV5-6	TRBJ2-7	TRBD1	CASMDRGPYEQYF	TGTGCCAGCATGGACAGGGGGCCCTACGAGCAGTACTTC
-	TRBV28	TRBJ1-2	-	CASSLWGGDYGYTF	TGTGCCAGCAGTTTATGGGGGGGTGACTATGGCTACACCTTC
-	TRBV28	TRBJ2-4	-	CASSAVGVKNRQYF	TGTGCCAGCAGTGCAGTAGGAGTCAAAAACCGTCAGTACTTC
-	TRBV19	TRBJ1-1	TRBD1	CASSISGTGKNTEAFF	TGTGCCAGTAGTATTTCCGGGACAGGGAAGAACACTGAAGCTTTCTTT
-	TRBV6-1	TRBJ2-5	-	CASSRRGTAQETQYF	TGTGCCAGCTCCCGGCGGGGCACGGCCCAAGAGACCCAGTACTTC